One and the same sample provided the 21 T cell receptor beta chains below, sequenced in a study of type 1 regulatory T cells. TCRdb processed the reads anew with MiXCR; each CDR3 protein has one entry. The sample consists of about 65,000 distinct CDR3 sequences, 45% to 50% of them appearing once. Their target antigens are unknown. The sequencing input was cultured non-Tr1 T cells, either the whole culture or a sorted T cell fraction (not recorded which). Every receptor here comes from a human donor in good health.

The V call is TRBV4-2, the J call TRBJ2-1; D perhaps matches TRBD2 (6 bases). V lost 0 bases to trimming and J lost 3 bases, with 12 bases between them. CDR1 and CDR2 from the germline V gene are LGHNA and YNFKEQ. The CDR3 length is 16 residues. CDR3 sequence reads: CASSQDRTAGYNEQFF. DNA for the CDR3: TGTGCCAGCAGCCAAGATCGAACAGCGGGCTACAATGAGCAGTTCTTC.

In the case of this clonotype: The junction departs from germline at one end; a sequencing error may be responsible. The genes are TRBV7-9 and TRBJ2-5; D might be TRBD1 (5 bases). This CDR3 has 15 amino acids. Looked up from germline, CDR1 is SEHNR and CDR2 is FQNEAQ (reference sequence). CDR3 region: CASSLDRTPQEIQYF. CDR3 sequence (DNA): TGTGCCAGCAGCTTAGATCGGACACCCCAAGAGATCCAGTACTTC. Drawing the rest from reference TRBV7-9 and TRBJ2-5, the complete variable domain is DTGVSQNPRHKITKRGQNVTFRCDPISEHNRLYWYRQTLGQGPEFLTYFQNEAQLEKSRLLSDRFSAERPKGSFSTLEIQRTEQGDSAMYLCASSLDRTPQEIQYFGPGTRLLVL.

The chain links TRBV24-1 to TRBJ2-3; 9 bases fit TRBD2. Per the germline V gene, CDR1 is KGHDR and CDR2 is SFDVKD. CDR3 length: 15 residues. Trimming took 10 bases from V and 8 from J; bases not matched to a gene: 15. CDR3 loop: CATAVAGGPGGTQYF. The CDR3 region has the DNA TGTGCCACGGCTGTGGCGGGGGGGCCCGGGGGTACGCAGTATTTT.

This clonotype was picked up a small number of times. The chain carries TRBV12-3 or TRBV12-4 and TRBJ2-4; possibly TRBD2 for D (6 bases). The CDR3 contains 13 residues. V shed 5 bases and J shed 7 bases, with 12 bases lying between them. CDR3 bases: TGTGCCAGCAGTCTTACGGAGGGGAACATTCAGTACTTC. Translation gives CASSLTEGNIQYF.

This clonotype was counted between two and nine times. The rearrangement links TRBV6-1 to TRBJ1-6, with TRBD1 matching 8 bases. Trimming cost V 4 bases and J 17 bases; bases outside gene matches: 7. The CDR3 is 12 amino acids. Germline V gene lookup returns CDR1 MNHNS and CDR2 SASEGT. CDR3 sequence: CASSATRTGFHF. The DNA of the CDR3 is TGTGCCAGCAGTGCCACTCGGACAGGGTTCCACTTT.

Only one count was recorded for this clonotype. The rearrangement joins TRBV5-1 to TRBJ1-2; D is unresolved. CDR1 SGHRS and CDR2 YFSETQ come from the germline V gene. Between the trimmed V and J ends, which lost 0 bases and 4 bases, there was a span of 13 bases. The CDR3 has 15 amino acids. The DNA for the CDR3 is TGCGCCAGCAGCTTGGAAGGCACGGGAATCTATGGCTACACCTTC. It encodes CASSLEGTGIYGYTF.

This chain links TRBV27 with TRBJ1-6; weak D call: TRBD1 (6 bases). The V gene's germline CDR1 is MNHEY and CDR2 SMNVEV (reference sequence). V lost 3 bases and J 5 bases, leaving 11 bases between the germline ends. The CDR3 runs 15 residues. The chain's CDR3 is CASSLAGQDNSPLHF. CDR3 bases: TGTGCCAGCAGTTTGGCGGGACAAGATAATTCACCCCTCCACTTT.

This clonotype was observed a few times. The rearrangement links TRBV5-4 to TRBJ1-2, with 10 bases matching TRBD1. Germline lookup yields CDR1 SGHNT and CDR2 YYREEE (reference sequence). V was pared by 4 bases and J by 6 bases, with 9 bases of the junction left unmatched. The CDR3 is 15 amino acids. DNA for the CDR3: TGTGCCAGCAGCAAAACCGGGACAGGGGTTCATGGCTACACCTTC. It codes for CASSKTGTGVHGYTF.

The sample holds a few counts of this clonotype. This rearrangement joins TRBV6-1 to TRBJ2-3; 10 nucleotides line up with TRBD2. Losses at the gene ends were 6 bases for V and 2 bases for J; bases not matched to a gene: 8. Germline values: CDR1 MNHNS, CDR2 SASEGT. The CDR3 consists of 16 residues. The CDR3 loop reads CASSAQRGGVTDTQYF. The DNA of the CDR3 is TGTGCCAGCAGCGCTCAGCGGGGGGGCGTCACAGATACGCAGTATTTT.

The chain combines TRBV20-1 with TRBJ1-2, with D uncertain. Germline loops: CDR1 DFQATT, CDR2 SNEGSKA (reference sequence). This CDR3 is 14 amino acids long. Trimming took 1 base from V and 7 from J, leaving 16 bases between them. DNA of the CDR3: TGCAGTGCTAGAGTGGGCGTGGATTCAGGTGGCTACACCTTC. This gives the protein CSARVGVDSGGYTF.

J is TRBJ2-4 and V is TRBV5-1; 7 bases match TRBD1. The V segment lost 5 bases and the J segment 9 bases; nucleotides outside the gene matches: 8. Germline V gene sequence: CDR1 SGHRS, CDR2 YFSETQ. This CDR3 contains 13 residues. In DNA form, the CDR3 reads TGCGCCAGCAGTTTTTCACAGGGGTCCATTCAGTACTTC. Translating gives CASSFSQGSIQYF.

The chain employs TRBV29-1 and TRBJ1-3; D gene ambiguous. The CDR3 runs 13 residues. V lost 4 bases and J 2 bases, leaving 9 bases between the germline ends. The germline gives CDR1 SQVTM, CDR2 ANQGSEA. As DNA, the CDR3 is TGCAGCGTTGGGGCAGGAGCTGGAAACACCATATATTTT. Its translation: CSVGAGAGNTIYF.

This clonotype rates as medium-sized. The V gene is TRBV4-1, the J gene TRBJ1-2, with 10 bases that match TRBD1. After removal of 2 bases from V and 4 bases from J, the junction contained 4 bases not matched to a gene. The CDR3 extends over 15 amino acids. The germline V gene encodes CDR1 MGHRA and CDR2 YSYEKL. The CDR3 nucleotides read TGCGCCAGCAGCCAATTGACAGGGGGCTTCTATGGCTACACCTTC. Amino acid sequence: CASSQLTGGFYGYTF.

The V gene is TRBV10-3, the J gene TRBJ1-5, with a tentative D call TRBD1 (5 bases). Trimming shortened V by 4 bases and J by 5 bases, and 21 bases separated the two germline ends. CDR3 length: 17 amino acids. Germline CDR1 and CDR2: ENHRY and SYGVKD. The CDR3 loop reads CAISGGGTGRRDQPQHF. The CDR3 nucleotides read TGTGCCATCAGTGGCGGCGGGACGGGCCGTCGGGATCAGCCCCAGCATTTT.

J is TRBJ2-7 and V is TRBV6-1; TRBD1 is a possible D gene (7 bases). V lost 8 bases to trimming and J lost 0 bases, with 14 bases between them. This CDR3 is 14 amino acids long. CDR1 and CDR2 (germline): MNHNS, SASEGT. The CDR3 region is CASLARDSSYEQYF. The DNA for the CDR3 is TGTGCCAGCCTCGCGCGGGACAGCTCCTACGAGCAGTACTTC.

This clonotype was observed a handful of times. The CDR3, as DNA: TGTGCCAGCAGCGTCCGGGACTGGGGCACTGAAGCTTTCTTT. It translates to CASSVRDWGTEAFF. The chain uses TRBV9 and TRBJ1-1; weak D call: TRBD1 (5 bases). V was cut by 2 bases and J by 4 bases, with 12 bases left in between. Germline CDR1 reads SGDLS; CDR2 reads YYNGEE. The CDR3 is made up of 14 amino acids.

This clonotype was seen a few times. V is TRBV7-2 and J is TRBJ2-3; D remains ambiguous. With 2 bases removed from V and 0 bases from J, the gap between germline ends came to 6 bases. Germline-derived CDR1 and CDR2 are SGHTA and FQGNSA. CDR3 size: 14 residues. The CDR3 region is CASSLYRSTDTQYF. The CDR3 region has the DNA TGTGCCAGCAGCTTATATAGGAGCACAGATACGCAGTATTTT.

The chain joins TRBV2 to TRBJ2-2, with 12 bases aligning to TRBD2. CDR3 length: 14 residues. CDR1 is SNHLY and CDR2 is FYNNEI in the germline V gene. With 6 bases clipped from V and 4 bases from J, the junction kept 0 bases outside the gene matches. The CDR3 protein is CASRTSGSTGELFF. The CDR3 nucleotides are TGTGCCAGCAGGACTAGCGGGAGCACCGGGGAGCTGTTTTTT.

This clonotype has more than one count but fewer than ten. The CDR3 reads CASSLWVGTSNQPQHF. The DNA of the CDR3 is TGTGCCAGCAGCTTATGGGTAGGAACAAGCAATCAGCCCCAGCATTTT. The rearrangement links TRBV7-9 to TRBJ1-5; D is uncertain. Trimming stripped 2 bases from V and 1 base from J, with 12 bases between. The CDR3 is made up of 16 amino acids. Germline values: CDR1 SEHNR, CDR2 FQNEAQ (reference sequence).

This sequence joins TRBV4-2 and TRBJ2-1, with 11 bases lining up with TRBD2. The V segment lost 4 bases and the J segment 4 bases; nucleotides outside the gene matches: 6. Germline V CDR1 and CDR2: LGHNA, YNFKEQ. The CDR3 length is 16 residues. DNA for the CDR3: TGTGCCAGCAGCCCCGAACTAGCGGGGGTTTACAATGAGCAGTTCTTC. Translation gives CASSPELAGVYNEQFF.

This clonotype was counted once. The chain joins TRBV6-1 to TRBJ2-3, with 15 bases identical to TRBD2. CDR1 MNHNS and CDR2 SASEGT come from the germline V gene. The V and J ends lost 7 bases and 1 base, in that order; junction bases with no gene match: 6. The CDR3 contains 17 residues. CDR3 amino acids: CASNPGTSGGRTDTQYF. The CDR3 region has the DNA TGTGCCAGCAACCCCGGGACTAGCGGGGGGCGCACAGATACGCAGTATTTT.